This TCR beta chain was recovered during a study of patients and donors after allogeneic stem cell transplantation. Germline lookup yields CDR1 SGHRS and CDR2 YFSETQ. Between the trimmed V and J ends, which lost 4 bases and 3 bases, there was a span of 13 bases. The CDR3 covers 15 residues. TCRdb analysed the RT-PCR reads with MiXCR anew, one entry per CDR3 protein. The sample contains roughly 940,000 distinct CDR3 sequences, approximately 18% of which appear only once. This sequence was found in a human donor who was either an allogeneic HSCT recipient or a stem cell or donor lymphocyte infusion donor (not recorded which). It is not recorded whose cells these are; they may come from a transplant donor. Sequencing used blood, either unsorted or a sorted T cell fraction (not recorded which). This chain links TRBV5-1 with TRBJ2-2, with TRBD2 as a possible D gene (6 bases). The CDR3 protein is CASSGLPGDTGELFF. The CDR3 bases are TGCGCCAGCAGCGGACTCCCGGGGGACACCGGGGAGCTGTTTTTT.